A single sample gave rise to the 27 T cell receptor beta chains below, sequenced in a study of T-cell memory formation after mild COVID-19. TCRdb called the 5' RACE reads again in MiXCR, with one record for every CDR3 protein. The sample shows 250,000 to 300,000 distinct CDR3 sequences, around 15% of them seen only once. The sample comprised PBMCs or a T cell subset sorted from them (not recorded which). These receptors came from a man aged 18 to 29 who had mild COVID-19 (a few samples of this study predate the infection). Cell type and time point are not known.

The chain links TRBV5-1 to TRBJ2-3; D remains ambiguous. The V end lost 1 base, the J end lost 0 bases, and 12 bases lay between the germline ends. Germline CDR1 is SGHRS and CDR2 is YFSETQ. CDR3 length: 16 amino acids. The CDR3 DNA is TGCGCCAGCAGCTTGAGGCCAGTCCCTAGCACAGATACGCAGTATTTT. This encodes CASSLRPVPSTDTQYF.

This clonotype appeared a few times. The CDR3 bases are TGTGCCAGCAGCGAACAAACAGGGAACGGCTACACCTTC. Translating gives CASSEQTGNGYTF. The chain links TRBV7-2 to TRBJ1-2; tentative D call: TRBD1 (6 bases). The germline V gene encodes CDR1 SGHTA and CDR2 FQGNSA. Trimming removed 5 bases at V and 8 bases at J, with 15 bases between. The CDR3 is 13 amino acids.

This clonotype was counted only a few times. This chain links TRBV7-9 with TRBJ2-4, with a weak D call TRBD2 (6 bases). This CDR3 spans 15 amino acids. The V and J ends lost 1 base and 4 bases respectively, with 11 bases between them. The germline V gene has CDR1 SEHNR and CDR2 FQNEAQ (reference sequence). The CDR3 here is CASSLGRAGKNIQYF. In DNA, the CDR3 is TGTGCCAGCAGCTTAGGGAGGGCAGGGAAAAACATTCAGTACTTC. Drawing the rest from reference TRBV7-9 and TRBJ2-4, the complete variable domain is DTGVSQNPRHKITKRGQNVTFRCDPISEHNRLYWYRQTLGQGPEFLTYFQNEAQLEKSRLLSDRFSAERPKGSFSTLEIQRTEQGDSAMYLCASSLGRAGKNIQYFGAGTRLSVL.

V gene TRBV4-2 combines with J gene TRBJ2-3; the match to TRBD2 covers 7 bases. The CDR3 is made up of 15 amino acids. CDR1 and CDR2 from the germline V gene are LGHNA and YNFKEQ. V gave up 4 bases and J gave up 6 bases; unmatched junction bases: 10. The CDR3, as DNA: TGTGCCAGCAGCCCCGAGCGGGGTCGGTTGGATACGCAGTATTTT. Its translation: CASSPERGRLDTQYF.

This sequence joins TRBV6-2 or TRBV6-3 and TRBJ2-7, with D unresolved. Germline V gene data show CDR1 as MNHEY and CDR2 as SVGEGT. The CDR3 has 11 amino acids. V shed 6 bases and J shed 7 bases, with 10 bases lying between them. In nucleotides, the CDR3 is TGTGCCAGCAGACGGTCGAGGGAGCAGTACTTC. As protein: CASRRSREQYF.

This clonotype was found a few times. The gene calls are TRBV20-1 and TRBJ1-2; D remains ambiguous. CDR1 DFQATT and CDR2 SNEGSKA come from the germline V gene (reference sequence). There are 13 residues in the CDR3. Between the trimmed V and J ends, which lost 6 bases and 3 bases, there was a span of 14 bases. This chain's CDR3 is CSARPPGYYGYTF. The CDR3 nucleotides are TGCAGTGCCCGACCGCCGGGCTACTATGGCTACACCTTC.

The chain is built from TRBV12-3 or TRBV12-4 and TRBJ1-6; no reliable D call. The CDR3 is 14 residues long. The germline V and J ends were trimmed by 1 base and 11 bases, with 12 bases remaining between them. CDR3 sequence (DNA): TGTGCCAGCAGTTTAGAAGGCCGGCGAACACCCCTCCACTTT. This gives the protein CASSLEGRRTPLHF.

This clonotype was counted a few times. The germline gene is not matched at one end of the junction; a read error may be the cause. The rearrangement links TRBV7-3 to TRBJ1-2, with D unresolved. Germline V gene sequence: CDR1 SGHTA, CDR2 FQGTGA. The CDR3 is 14 amino acids. DNA for the CDR3: TGTGCCAGCAGCACCTCGCCCCGAGTATCGGCTCTAAGATTT. The encoded protein is CASSTSPRVSALRF.

This clonotype was observed a handful of times. One end of the junction fails to match germline, which may point to a read error. The chain recombines TRBV7-8 with TRBJ2-5; D is perhaps TRBD2 (5 bases). The CDR3 has 11 amino acids. From germline, CDR1 is SGHVS and CDR2 FQNEAQ. CDR3 nucleotides: TGTGCCAGCAGCTTAAGTGTGCGGGTGAACTTC. Translating it yields CASSLSVRVNF.

The V call is TRBV7-9, the J call TRBJ2-3, with a possible D match to TRBD2 (5 bases). The CDR3 covers 16 residues. CDR1 is SEHNR and CDR2 is FQNEAQ in the germline V gene (reference sequence). The V end was cut by 1 base, the J end by 0 bases, with 11 bases between. The CDR3 reads CASSLVLAASTDTQYF. The CDR3 DNA reads as TGTGCCAGCAGCTTAGTTCTAGCAGCTAGCACAGATACGCAGTATTTT.

The rearrangement links TRBV12-3 or TRBV12-4 to TRBJ1-6, with 8 bases matching TRBD1. V lost 6 bases to trimming and J lost 10 bases; unmatched junction nucleotides: 8. The CDR3 runs 14 residues. The CDR3 sequence is CASRPQGGGSPLHF. CDR3 sequence (DNA): TGTGCCAGCAGGCCACAGGGGGGTGGATCACCCCTCCACTTT.

The chain recombines TRBV7-6 with TRBJ2-1, with 9 bases identical to TRBD2. The ends lost 5 bases at V and 7 bases at J; junction bases unmatched: 9. Per the germline V gene, CDR1 is SGHVS and CDR2 is FNYEAQ. This CDR3 spans 15 amino acids. CDR3 in DNA: TGTGCCAGCAGCCAAGCGGGGGGAACCATAAATGAGCAGTTCTTC. Its protein is CASSQAGGTINEQFF.

The chain links TRBV11-2 to TRBJ2-5; tentative D call: TRBD2 (6 bases). Germline lookup yields CDR1 SGHAT and CDR2 FQNNGV. The CDR3 has 15 amino acids. The germline V and J ends were trimmed by 1 base and 4 bases, with 13 bases remaining between them. DNA of the CDR3: TGTGCCAGCAGCTTAGCCCCTGGAGGGCGAGAGACCCAGTACTTC. Translation: CASSLAPGGRETQYF.

The sample holds many counts of this clonotype. The chain uses TRBV7-3 and TRBJ2-7, with TRBD2 as a possible D gene (5 bases). The germline gives CDR1 SGHTA, CDR2 FQGTGA. With 2 bases removed from V and 5 bases from J, the gap between germline ends came to 16 bases. The CDR3 covers 15 residues. The DNA of the CDR3 is TGTGCCAGCAGCTTAGACGGGGTCCCGGGCCACGAGCAGTACTTC. It is translated as CASSLDGVPGHEQYF.

The CDR3 DNA reads as TGTGCCAGCAGTTTGGGGTGGTCTAGCAATCAGCCCCAGCATTTT. This gives the protein CASSLGWSSNQPQHF. J is TRBJ1-5 and V is TRBV6-1; unclear D gene. Looked up from germline, CDR1 is MNHNS and CDR2 is SASEGT. The CDR3 runs 15 residues. Trimming pared 5 bases from V and 0 bases from J, leaving 11 bases between.

This clonotype was seen repeatedly, ten times or more. The DNA for the CDR3 is TGTGCCAGCAGCGCCCAGTTATCGGGGACCGGGGAGCTGTTTTTT. Protein sequence: CASSAQLSGTGELFF. This chain links TRBV7-9 with TRBJ2-2; the D gene is possibly TRBD2 (5 bases). This CDR3 spans 15 amino acids. CDR1 is SEHNR, CDR2 FQNEAQ, per germline (reference sequence). Trimming shortened V by 5 bases and J by 5 bases, and 15 bases separated the two germline ends.

This chain connects TRBV4-2 to TRBJ1-1; TRBD1 is a possible D gene (5 bases). CDR3 length equals 14 residues. Trimming pared 1 base from V and 4 bases from J, leaving 10 bases between. Germline V gives CDR1 LGHNA, CDR2 YNFKEQ. The CDR3: CASSQGLGTTEAFF. The CDR3 region has the DNA TGTGCCAGCAGCCAAGGATTAGGGACCACTGAAGCTTTCTTT.

The chain joins TRBV5-1 to TRBJ2-2; TRBD1 or TRBD2 may be the D gene (5 bases each). Per the germline V gene, CDR1 is SGHRS and CDR2 is YFSETQ. The CDR3 contains 17 residues. V was clipped by 0 bases and J by 3 bases, with 15 bases between them. The CDR3 here is CASSLALTGPYTGELFF. The CDR3 DNA reads as TGCGCCAGCAGCTTGGCCCTCACGGGACCATACACCGGGGAGCTGTTTTTT.

This clonotype turned up a few times. This chain links TRBV9 with TRBJ2-4; D not certain. The CDR3 is 15 amino acids. The germline V and J ends were trimmed by 3 bases and 8 bases, with 18 bases remaining between them. Per the germline V gene, CDR1 is SGDLS and CDR2 is YYNGEE. CDR3 bases: TGTGCCAGCAGCGGGACCCCAACGGGCGGTGACATTCAGTACTTC. This gives the protein CASSGTPTGGDIQYF.

There are a few counts of this clonotype. V usage is TRBV20-1 and J usage is TRBJ2-2, with TRBD2 as a possible D gene (5 bases). The CDR3 length is 15 residues. The germline V gene has CDR1 DFQATT and CDR2 SNEGSKA (reference sequence). Trimming removed 2 bases from V and 1 base from J, with 11 bases in between. The CDR3 DNA is TGCAGTGCTAGACCCCCCGCGGGGAACACCGGGGAGCTGTTTTTT. Translation gives CSARPPAGNTGELFF.

This chain connects TRBV6-5 to TRBJ1-1, with a possible D match to TRBD1 (5 bases). Germline lookup yields CDR1 MNHEY and CDR2 SVGAGI. This CDR3 has 15 amino acids. The V gene lost 2 bases and the J gene lost 3 bases, with 13 bases spanning the gap. CDR3 in DNA: TGTGCCAGCAGTTACGGGGACGTTGGAGACACTGAAGCTTTCTTT. The encoded protein is CASSYGDVGDTEAFF.

This clonotype has only a few counts. The genes are TRBV24-1 and TRBJ1-6; D possibly corresponds to TRBD1 (5 bases). CDR1 is KGHDR and CDR2 is SFDVKD in the germline V gene. The germline V and J ends were trimmed by 6 bases and 7 bases, with 9 bases remaining between them. The CDR3 extends over 13 amino acids. As DNA, the CDR3 is TGTGCCACCAGTCCAGGGTGGAATTCACCCCTCCACTTT. Translating gives CATSPGWNSPLHF.

The chain couples TRBV5-1 to TRBJ2-5; D assignment may be TRBD1 or TRBD2 (5 bases each). This CDR3 has 16 residues. V lost 6 bases and J lost 5, with 23 bases in between. Germline CDR1 SGHRS, CDR2 YFSETQ. This chain's CDR3 is CASTLQGPARGETQYF. DNA for the CDR3: TGCGCCAGCACTCTCCAGGGTCCAGCCCGAGGGGAGACCCAGTACTTC. Variable domain in full (rest from reference TRBV5-1 and TRBJ2-5): KAGVTQTPRYLIKTRGQQVTLSCSPISGHRSVSWYQQTPGQGLQFLFEYFSETQRNKGNFPGRFSGRQFSNSRSEMNVSTLELGDSALYLCASTLQGPARGETQYFGPGTRLLVL.

This clonotype was seen at least ten times. The V call is TRBV2, the J call TRBJ2-7; D possibly uses TRBD1 or TRBD2 (5 bases each). V was clipped by 8 bases and J by 7 bases, with 21 bases between them. This CDR3 contains 14 residues. Germline CDR1 and CDR2: SNHLY and FYNNEI. This CDR3 is CASGATGTQGEQYF. CDR3 nucleotide sequence: TGTGCCAGCGGCGCGACTGGGACCCAGGGAGAGCAGTACTTC.

This clonotype showed up many times. V is TRBV5-1 and J is TRBJ1-5; 7 nucleotides align to TRBD1. Germline V gene sequence: CDR1 SGHRS, CDR2 YFSETQ. The CDR3 runs 15 residues. V was pared by 0 bases and J by 5 bases, with 5 bases of the junction left unmatched. The CDR3 spells CASSLEGDRDQPQHF. CDR3 coding DNA: TGCGCCAGCAGCTTGGAGGGGGACAGAGATCAGCCCCAGCATTTT.

This clonotype occurred a few times. This chain connects TRBV20-1 to TRBJ1-1; D is ambiguous. There are 14 residues in the CDR3. Between the trimmed V and J ends, which lost 0 bases and 1 base, there was a span of 9 bases. The germline V gene has CDR1 DFQATT and CDR2 SNEGSKA (reference sequence). The CDR3 region is CSARDPQANTEAFF. DNA of the CDR3: TGCAGTGCTAGAGACCCCCAGGCGAACACTGAAGCTTTCTTT.

The V gene is TRBV7-6, the J gene TRBJ2-1; the D is unclear. The CDR3 totals 17 residues. The germline V gene encodes CDR1 SGHVS and CDR2 FNYEAQ. With 2 bases removed from V and 6 bases from J, the gap between germline ends came to 20 bases. This CDR3 reads CASSLPPSGQPFNEQFF. CDR3 DNA sequence: TGTGCCAGCAGCTTACCCCCATCCGGGCAGCCATTCAATGAGCAGTTCTTC. Combining the CDR3 with reference TRBV7-6 and TRBJ2-1 gives the whole variable domain GAGVSQSPRYKVTKRGQDVALRCDPISGHVSLYWYRQALGQGPEFLTYFNYEAQQDKSGLPNDRFSAERPEGSISTLTIQRTEQRDSAMYRCASSLPPSGQPFNEQFFGPGTRLTVL.